A selection of T cell receptor beta chains follows, all from one sample in a study of alternative splicing in chronic myeloid leukemia remission. TCRdb re-called the bulk RNA-seq reads and catalogs CDR3 proteins one per entry, DNA excluded. The repertoire table contains roughly 50 distinct CDR3 sequences. This specimen consisted of PBMCs or total blood leukocytes (not recorded which), obtained at diagnosis. The receptors were gathered from an adult with chronic myeloid leukemia. Both conserved end residues are part of each CDR3. The order of the fields is J gene, clone size, V gene, CDR3 protein. Clone size appears in some rows only: once, few, many, or a class for an expanded clone.

TRBJ1-1 | once | TRBV13 | CASSHRDARNTEAFF
TRBJ2-1 | NA | TRBV19 | CASSIGGTSYNEQFF
TRBJ2-7 | once | TRBV3-1 | CASSQEAGTYEQYF
TRBJ1-1 | once | TRBV3-1 | CASSQVPGAGATEAFF
TRBJ1-2 | NA | TRBV28 | CASSEPTGFYGYTF
TRBJ1-3 | NA | TRBV3-1 | CASSHFRSGNTIYF
TRBJ1-1 | NA | TRBV29-1 | CSVDGPYRNTEAFF
TRBJ1-5 | NA | TRBV7-6 | CASSLVPQGNQPQHF
TRBJ1-2 | NA | TRBV5-5 | CASSLAVGPADNYGYTF
TRBJ1-6 | NA | TRBV20-1 | CSAGHISEYNSPLHF
TRBJ2-5 | hyperexpanded | TRBV3-1 | CASSPVDRGEETQYF
TRBJ2-3 | NA | TRBV14 | CASSQDLKPDTQYF
TRBJ1-4 | few | TRBV29-1 | CSVEGTSTNEKLFF
TRBJ2-1 | NA | TRBV14 | CASSQAGSYNEQFF
TRBJ2-2 | NA | TRBV5-6 | CASTIYGGANTGELFF
TRBJ2-2 | NA | TRBV12-3/TRBV12-4 | CASSRRRVNTGELFF
TRBJ1-4 | NA | TRBV29-1 | CSVDPGTGKLFF
TRBJ2-1 | NA | TRBV23-1 | CASSRTVQFF
TRBJ1-5 | NA | TRBV6-5 | CASSPGTGRYQPQHF
TRBJ2-1 | NA | TRBV5-1 | CASSLQGVSYNEQFF